Below, 32 T cell receptor beta chains from the same sample are listed, as sequenced in a study of T-cell memory formation after mild COVID-19. TCRdb reprocessed the 5' RACE reads with MiXCR, giving one entry per CDR3 protein. The repertoire has 250,000 to 300,000 distinct CDR3 sequences, approximately 18% of them found once; the top ten carry 23%. Specimen: PBMCs or a T cell subset sorted from them (not recorded which). The receptors here all came from a man in his late teens or twenties who had mild COVID-19 (a few samples of this study predate the infection). Cell type and time point are not known.

This clonotype was detected a few times. The chain recombines TRBV6-6 with TRBJ1-5; D is unclear. Germline-derived CDR1 and CDR2 are MNHNY and SVGAGI (reference sequence). This CDR3 has 15 amino acids. With 4 bases removed from V and 7 bases from J, the gap between germline ends came to 17 bases. This CDR3 is CASSFGQVGPQPQHF. CDR3 DNA sequence: TGTGCCAGCAGTTTTGGCCAGGTTGGTCCCCAGCCCCAGCATTTT.

The genes are TRBV7-7 and TRBJ2-1; D may correspond to TRBD1 or TRBD2 (6 bases each). This CDR3 has 14 residues. Germline-derived CDR1 and CDR2 are SSHAT and FNYEAQ (reference sequence). V was shortened by 1 base and J by 8 bases, with 12 bases between the two germline ends. The CDR3 region has the DNA TGTGCCAGCAGCTTAGTGGGGGGCGGCGATGAGCAGTTCTTC. Amino acid sequence: CASSLVGGGDEQFF. Based on the CDR3 plus reference TRBV7-7 and TRBJ2-1, the full variable domain is GAGVSQSPRYKVTKRGQDVTLRCDPISSHATLYWYQQALGQGPEFLTYFNYEAQPDKSGLPSDRFSAERPEGSISTLTIQRTEQRDSAMYRCASSLVGGGDEQFFGPGTRLTVL.

This clonotype was recorded a few times. This sequence joins TRBV6-6 and TRBJ1-2; no clear D gene. This CDR3 region has 12 residues. The ends were cut back, 5 bases at V and 5 bases at J, with 9 bases in the middle. Germline V gives CDR1 MNHNY, CDR2 SVGAGI (reference sequence). The CDR3: CASSDDTYGYTF. In DNA form, the CDR3 reads TGTGCCAGCAGTGACGATACGTATGGCTACACCTTC.

The V call is TRBV10-3, the J call TRBJ1-1; D is unclear. Germline assignment: CDR1 ENHRY and CDR2 SYGVKD. The germline V and J ends were trimmed by 2 bases and 2 bases, with 12 bases remaining between them. The CDR3 covers 15 residues. CDR3 nucleotides: TGTGCCATCAGTGAGCCCGAAGGCAGCAACACTGAAGCTTTCTTT. Residues: CAISEPEGSNTEAFF.

This clonotype was detected ten times or more. The chain combines TRBV7-9 with TRBJ2-1, with D unclear. Germline loops: CDR1 SEHNR, CDR2 FQNEAQ (reference sequence). The CDR3 is made up of 15 amino acids. Trimming took off 2 bases at V and 2 bases at J, with 10 bases between the two ends. CDR3 loop: CASSLTRTAYNEQFF. The CDR3 region has the DNA TGTGCCAGCAGCTTAACCAGGACCGCCTACAATGAGCAGTTCTTC.

The table lists this clonotype with a few counts. The CDR3 DNA reads TGTGCCATCAGTCTCCGCAGCGGGCGGCCCGCAGGAACGCAGTATTTT. Its protein is CAISLRSGRPAGTQYF. The V call is TRBV10-3, the J call TRBJ2-3, with D possibly TRBD2 on 6 matching bases. Germline assignment: CDR1 ENHRY and CDR2 SYGVKD. This CDR3 contains 16 residues. V was shortened by 5 bases and J by 9 bases, with 24 bases between the two germline ends.

The chain combines TRBV5-4 with TRBJ1-1, with D unclear. This CDR3 is built from 15 residues. Germline V CDR1 and CDR2: SGHNT, YYREEE (reference sequence). Trimming pared 7 bases from V and 0 bases from J, leaving 16 bases between. For the CDR3, the DNA is TGTGCCAGCGGCAGACAATCGGGCATGAACACTGAAGCTTTCTTT. This translates into CASGRQSGMNTEAFF.

This clonotype was seen more than once but under ten times. The CDR3 region is CASSLQGSEQFF. DNA for the CDR3: TGTGCCAGCAGCCTCCAGGGCAGTGAGCAGTTCTTC. V is TRBV12-3 or TRBV12-4 and J is TRBJ2-1; maybe TRBD1 (5 bases). The CDR3 loop spans 12 amino acids. Trimming took off 6 bases at V and 9 bases at J, with 12 bases between the two ends.

This clonotype was observed a few times. V and J are TRBV11-3 and TRBJ2-7; a possible D gene is TRBD1 (5 bases). From germline, CDR1 is SGHNT and CDR2 YENEEA. The CDR3 consists of 13 residues. The ends were cut back, 10 bases at V and 7 bases at J, with 20 bases in the middle. In nucleotides, the CDR3 is TGTGCCACCAAAACAGGACGGATAGGTGAGCAGTACTTC. Translated: CATKTGRIGEQYF.

Many counts were recorded for this clonotype. The chain is built from TRBV4-3 and TRBJ2-7, with D perhaps TRBD1 (6 bases). Trimming removed 1 base at V and 3 bases at J, with 10 bases between. The germline CDR1 and CDR2 sequences are LGHNA and YSLEER. There are 14 residues in the CDR3. CDR3 protein: CASSQGQDSYEQYF. CDR3 in DNA: TGCGCCAGCAGCCAAGGTCAGGACAGCTACGAGCAGTACTTC.

This chain connects TRBV20-1 to TRBJ2-5; D could derive from TRBD1 or TRBD2 (5 bases each). Germline CDR1 reads DFQATT; CDR2 reads SNEGSKA (reference sequence). The V gene lost 2 bases and the J gene lost 5 bases, with 21 bases spanning the gap. The CDR3 length is 16 residues. CDR3 region: CSARSSTRDPGETQYF. The CDR3 DNA follows: TGCAGTGCTAGATCCTCTACCAGGGATCCGGGGGAGACCCAGTACTTC.

The chain has TRBV7-9 and TRBJ1-2; 7 bases fit TRBD1. Germline CDR1 is SEHNR and CDR2 is FQNEAQ (reference sequence). CDR3 length: 14 amino acids. Trimming removed 4 bases from V and 4 bases from J; junction bases left unmatched: 6. CDR3 nucleotides: TGTGCCAGCAGCTCCGGGGGACAGAGCTATGGCTACACCTTC. It codes for CASSSGGQSYGYTF.

This chain uses TRBV5-1 with TRBJ2-2; 9 bases line up with TRBD1. CDR1 is SGHRS, CDR2 YFSETQ, per germline. V was pared by 6 bases and J by 6 bases, with 6 bases of the junction left unmatched. The CDR3 spans 14 residues. The CDR3: CASNRDRDAGELFF. The CDR3 bases are TGCGCCAGCAACCGGGACAGGGATGCCGGGGAGCTGTTTTTT.

This clonotype came up many times. The rearrangement links TRBV20-1 to TRBJ2-7; D is ambiguous. The germline V and J ends were trimmed by 3 bases and 0 bases, with 9 bases remaining between them. This CDR3 region has 13 residues. Germline V gene sequence: CDR1 DFQATT, CDR2 SNEGSKA (reference sequence). The CDR3 region is CSASPVDSYEQYF. The DNA of the CDR3 is TGCAGTGCTAGCCCCGTAGACTCCTACGAGCAGTACTTC.

This clonotype has only a few counts. V usage is TRBV5-1 and J usage is TRBJ2-1; D gene uncertain. The germline V gene encodes CDR1 SGHRS and CDR2 YFSETQ. Trimming took 6 bases from V and 3 from J, leaving 16 bases between them. The CDR3 is made up of 15 amino acids. The CDR3 coding sequence is TGCGCCAGCACCCTGCTGGACGTCCGCTACAATGAGCAGTTCTTC. Its translation is CASTLLDVRYNEQFF.

J is TRBJ2-1 and V is TRBV12-3 or TRBV12-4; 7 nucleotides match TRBD2. CDR3 length: 15 residues. V lost 7 bases to trimming and J lost 4 bases; unmatched junction nucleotides: 10. DNA for the CDR3: TGTGCCAGCACCCTGGGGCTAGCGGTTTACAATGAGCAGTTCTTC. Its protein is CASTLGLAVYNEQFF.

The gene calls are TRBV9 and TRBJ2-3, with a possible D match to TRBD2 (5 bases). The germline V gene encodes CDR1 SGDLS and CDR2 YYNGEE. With 4 bases removed from V and 10 bases from J, the gap between germline ends came to 19 bases. CDR3 length equals 14 residues. Written as DNA, the CDR3 is TGTGCCAGCAGCCCCCCCGGGGAGAGTTCTCCGCAGTATTTT. Translated: CASSPPGESSPQYF. Full variable domain (outside the CDR3, taken from reference TRBV9 and TRBJ2-3): DSGVTQTPKHLITATGQRVTLRCSPRSGDLSVYWYQQSLDQGLQFLIQYYNGEERAKGNILERFSAQQFPDLHSELNLSSLELGDSALYFCASSPPGESSPQYFGPGTRLTVL.

The rearrangement uses TRBV4-1 and TRBJ2-7; 8 nucleotides align to TRBD2. There are 15 residues in the CDR3. Unmatched junction bases numbered 6, after V lost 1 base and J lost 4 bases. Germline-derived CDR1 and CDR2 are MGHRA and YSYEKL. In nucleotides, the CDR3 is TGCGCCAGCAGCCAAGGGGGGCGGGGGGCGTACGAGCAGTACTTC. It translates to CASSQGGRGAYEQYF.

This clonotype was found a few times. This rearrangement joins TRBV7-3 to TRBJ2-2, with D perhaps matching TRBD1 (6 bases). Germline CDR1 SGHTA, CDR2 FQGTGA. There are 16 residues in the CDR3. V was trimmed by 5 bases and J by 0 bases, leaving 13 bases between them. This CDR3 is CASSQAYRANTGELFF. Written as DNA, the CDR3 is TGTGCCAGCAGCCAAGCTTACAGGGCGAACACCGGGGAGCTGTTTTTT.

This clonotype has just a few counts. The gene calls are TRBV20-1 and TRBJ2-7, with 8 nucleotides matching TRBD2. This CDR3 spans 13 amino acids. The V and J ends lost 4 bases and 7 bases, in that order; junction bases with no gene match: 9. Germline CDR1 reads DFQATT; CDR2 reads SNEGSKA (reference sequence). This CDR3 is CSAKRGRTGEQYF. In DNA form, the CDR3 reads TGCAGTGCTAAGCGGGGGAGAACGGGTGAGCAGTACTTC.

The table lists this clonotype with a few counts. The chain uses TRBV29-1 and TRBJ2-3; 8 nucleotides align to TRBD1. CDR3 length: 12 amino acids. The V segment lost 8 bases and the J segment 5 bases; nucleotides outside the gene matches: 6. CDR1 and CDR2 from the germline V gene are SQVTM and ANQGSEA. CDR3: CSLGTGVDTQYF. The CDR3 DNA follows: TGCAGCCTCGGGACAGGTGTAGATACGCAGTATTTT.

This clonotype has a count of ten or more. This chain joins TRBV7-2 and TRBJ2-3; D ambiguous. CDR1 and CDR2 from the germline V gene are SGHTA and FQGNSA. The germline V and J ends were trimmed by 0 bases and 5 bases, with 6 bases remaining between them. This CDR3 is built from 13 residues. The CDR3, as DNA: TGTGCCAGCAGCTTAGCTAGCTTAGATACGCAGTATTTT. The encoded protein is CASSLASLDTQYF.

This clonotype occurred a few times. V and J are TRBV28 and TRBJ2-3, with D possibly being TRBD1 or TRBD2 (5 bases each). Trimming stripped 8 bases from V and 2 bases from J, with 17 bases between. The CDR3 is 15 amino acids. Looked up from germline, CDR1 is MDHEN and CDR2 is SYDVKM. CDR3 DNA: TGTGCCAGCTCCCTTACGAGGGACCTCACAGATACGCAGTATTTT. Residues: CASSLTRDLTDTQYF.

This rearrangement joins TRBV7-9 to TRBJ1-1; D gene uncertain. V shed 1 base and J shed 8 bases, with 14 bases lying between them. The CDR3 has 14 amino acids. CDR1 and CDR2 (germline): SEHNR, FQNEAQ (reference sequence). The CDR3: CASSLGPHLTEAFF. The CDR3 DNA reads TGTGCCAGCAGCTTAGGTCCCCACCTGACCGAAGCTTTCTTT.

The sample holds a few counts of this clonotype. This chain links TRBV4-2 with TRBJ2-2; the D gene is possibly TRBD2 (5 bases). This CDR3 has 16 amino acids. Germline V gives CDR1 LGHNA, CDR2 YNFKEQ. Trimming left V 7 bases short and J 1 base short, with 16 bases between. The DNA of the CDR3 is TGTGCCAGCACCCCACGAGCTGGGAGGAACACCGGGGAGCTGTTTTTT. Translated, it gives CASTPRAGRNTGELFF.

The chain links TRBV12-3 or TRBV12-4 to TRBJ1-2; TRBD1 might be the D (6 bases). The V end was cut by 10 bases, the J end by 6 bases, with 18 bases between. This CDR3 contains 13 residues. For the CDR3, the DNA is TGTGCCACCCGGGGCCCTAACAGGGATGGCTACACCTTC. Translating it yields CATRGPNRDGYTF.

The chain has TRBV29-1 and TRBJ1-1; possible D gene TRBD1, 6 bases. Germline loops: CDR1 SQVTM, CDR2 ANQGSEA. Trimming removed 3 bases from V and 5 bases from J, with 19 bases in between. The CDR3 extends over 15 amino acids. The CDR3, as DNA: TGCAGCGTTGACCCTATCGGGGGCGCGGGAACTGAAGCTTTCTTT. Protein: CSVDPIGGAGTEAFF.

The chain employs TRBV7-8 and TRBJ2-2; D may correspond to TRBD1 or TRBD2 (6 bases each). Trimming shortened V by 2 bases and J by 4 bases, and 17 bases separated the two germline ends. The CDR3 is 17 amino acids. Germline lookup yields CDR1 SGHVS and CDR2 FQNEAQ. CDR3 loop: CASSLRWGALLTGELFF. The CDR3 coding sequence is TGTGCCAGCAGCTTACGATGGGGGGCGTTGCTCACCGGGGAGCTGTTTTTT.

The CDR3 DNA follows: TGCGCCAGCAGCCCCCCAGCAGCGGGGGAGGGAGATACGCAGTATTTT. It is translated as CASSPPAAGEGDTQYF. This rearrangement joins TRBV5-1 to TRBJ2-3; 8 positions match TRBD2. There are 16 residues in the CDR3. Germline CDR1 reads SGHRS; CDR2 reads YFSETQ. Trimming at V came to 4 bases and at J to 5 bases, leaving 12 bases not matched to a gene.

This clonotype was observed a handful of times. This chain joins TRBV4-1 and TRBJ2-3; no reliable D call. The CDR3 runs to 16 residues. Germline values: CDR1 MGHRA, CDR2 YSYEKL. The V gene lost 3 bases and the J gene lost 6 bases, with 19 bases spanning the gap. The CDR3, as DNA: TGCGCCAGCAGCCAGGGCCGCGGTTCACCCGGCGATACGCAGTATTTT. It encodes CASSQGRGSPGDTQYF.

In this sample, this clonotype turned up a few times. The chain joins TRBV28 to TRBJ2-7; 8 bases fit TRBD1. The germline gives CDR1 MDHEN, CDR2 SYDVKM. CDR3 length: 15 residues. Unmatched junction bases numbered 9, after V lost 5 bases and J lost 3 bases. The CDR3, as DNA: TGTGCCAGCAGTAAATCCTCCGGGACAGGCTACGAGCAGTACGTC. It codes for CASSKSSGTGYEQYV.

This clonotype showed up just a few times. This chain joins TRBV29-1 and TRBJ2-1, with 11 positions matching TRBD1. The trim removed 8 bases at V and 4 bases at J, leaving 7 bases unmatched. CDR1 is SQVTM, CDR2 ANQGSEA, per germline. The CDR3 is 14 residues long. This CDR3 is CSTTGTGGYNEQFF. The CDR3 DNA follows: TGCAGCACCACCGGGACAGGGGGATACAATGAGCAGTTCTTC.